This TCR beta chain originates from a study of T cell responses to AZD1222 COVID-19 vaccine. Overall study findings and caveats: Clonal diversity was possibly underestimated; the donors were predominantly white British and more often female. Regions 160-218 and 743-854 dominated among vaccine-associated CD4 TCRs spanning spike. Spike-specific TCR breadth and depth grew following two AZD1222 doses.

Sequenced by immunoSEQ multiplex PCR; TCRdb stores in-frame clones only, minus some. Of about 200,000 clones listed, just over 85% are singletons. A word on this clone: The antigen remains undetermined.

This sequence was found in an adult in good health. This specimen consisted of peripheral blood, obtained on day 0 of AZD1222 vaccination.

CDR3 sequence (DNA): TGTGCCACCAGTACAGGGGTCACTGAAGCTTTCTTT. The encoded protein is CATSTGVTEAFF. The rearrangement joins TRBV24-1 to TRBJ1-1; 7 positions match TRBD1. This CDR3 spans 12 amino acids. Germline V gene sequence: CDR1 KGHDR, CDR2 SFDVKD. J was trimmed by 4 bases and V by 6 bases; bases with no gene match: 1.